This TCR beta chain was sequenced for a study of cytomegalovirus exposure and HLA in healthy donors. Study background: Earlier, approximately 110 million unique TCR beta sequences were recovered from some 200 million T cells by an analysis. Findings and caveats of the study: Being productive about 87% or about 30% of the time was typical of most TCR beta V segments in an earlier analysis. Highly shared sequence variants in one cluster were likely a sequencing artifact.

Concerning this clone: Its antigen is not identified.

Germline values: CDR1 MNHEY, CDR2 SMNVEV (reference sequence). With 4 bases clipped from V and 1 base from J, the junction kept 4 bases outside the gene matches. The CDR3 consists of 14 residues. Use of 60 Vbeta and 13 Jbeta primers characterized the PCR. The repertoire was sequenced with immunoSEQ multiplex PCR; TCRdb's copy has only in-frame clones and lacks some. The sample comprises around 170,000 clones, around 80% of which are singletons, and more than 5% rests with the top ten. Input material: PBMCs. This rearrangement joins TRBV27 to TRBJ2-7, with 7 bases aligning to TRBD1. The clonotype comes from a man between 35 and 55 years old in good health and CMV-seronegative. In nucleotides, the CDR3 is TGTGCCAGCAGTTACCGGGACAGATCCTACGAGCAGTACTTC. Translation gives CASSYRDRSYEQYF.